The rows below give T cell receptor beta chains drawn from one sample of a study of T cells in Graves' hyperthyroidism and ophthalmopathy. TCRdb reprocessed the multiplex PCR reads with MiXCR, giving one entry per CDR3 protein. The repertoire has fewer than 850,000 distinct CDR3 sequences, roughly 17% of them found once; the top ten carry 15% to 17%. Sequences were obtained from blood. All receptors derive from a man between 50 and 59 years old with Graves' hyperthyroidism. CDR3s leave out the opening cysteine and the closing phenylalanine or tryptophan. Size is omitted from some rows. Given values are once, few, many or a class for expanded clones.

clone_size v_call cdr3_aa
few TRBV6-2/TRBV6-3 ASSPTSVEQF
- TRBV27 ASSLPPGGSLRADTQY
many TRBV2 ASSRLPGEKLF
- TRBV28 ASTRTDSYSEQF
many TRBV27 ASSLTWQNQETQY
many TRBV20-1 SAREALAGETQY
- TRBV20-1 SARDRWALETQY
- TRBV5-6 ASSFGSGGTDTQY
- TRBV9 ASSSDPGEKLF
many TRBV10-3 AISERVSNQPQH
many TRBV7-2 ASSLAGRGSSYNEQF
many TRBV28 ASRSTGGGQPQH
- TRBV11-2 ASSRYTNEKLF
- TRBV19 ASSTGRHTDTQY
few TRBV10-3 AITDGRNQPQH
many TRBV2 ASSERRGAYEQY
many TRBV28 ASSRGGGYNEQF
- TRBV6-1 ASKNSGANVLT
many TRBV18 ASGRATNTEAF
- TRBV9 ASSAELAGGYNEQF
- TRBV18 ASSPQGDVDYGYT
- TRBV6-1 ASSWQGAGNSPLH
- TRBV30 AWRRTSDGGEQY
- TRBV6-6 ASSYSSWGNTGELF
many TRBV28 AMGTGNRAETQY
many TRBV19 ASSIVGVETEAF
- TRBV3-2 ASSLAGLAVPNEQF
many TRBV7-9 ASSQEGLAAWDEQF
many TRBV5-1 ASSLEGTNQPQH
once TRBV5-8 ASSSEYPPQH
many TRBV28 ASSLWRGATYEQY
many TRBV7-2 ASSLWTGGSQKLF
- TRBV20-1 SAKDRVANYEQY
many TRBV7-2 ASTLLLGPYEQY
many TRBV2 ASSEGTSLSYEQY
- TRBV6-2/TRBV6-3 ASSYSMVAGHQETQY
many TRBV29-1 SGTGTGNTEAF
many TRBV14 ASKLSGKSSTDTQY
- TRBV20-1 SAPPPGTAGTEAF
many TRBV13 ASSPREGTDTQY
- TRBV19 ASSTTGGSWEQY
few TRBV7-9 ASSLGKQNIQY
once TRBV6-1 ASSLAGAATEAF